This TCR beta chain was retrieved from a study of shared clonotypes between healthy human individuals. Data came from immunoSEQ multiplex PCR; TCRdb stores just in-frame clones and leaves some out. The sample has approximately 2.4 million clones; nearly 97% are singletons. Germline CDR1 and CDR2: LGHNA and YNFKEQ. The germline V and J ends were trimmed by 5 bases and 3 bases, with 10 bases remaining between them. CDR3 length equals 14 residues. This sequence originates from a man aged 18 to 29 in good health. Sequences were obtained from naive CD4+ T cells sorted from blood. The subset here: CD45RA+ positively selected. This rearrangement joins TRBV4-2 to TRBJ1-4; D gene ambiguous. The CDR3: CASSMEFANEKLFF. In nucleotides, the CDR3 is TGTGCCAGCAGCATGGAGTTTGCTAATGAAAAACTGTTTTTT.